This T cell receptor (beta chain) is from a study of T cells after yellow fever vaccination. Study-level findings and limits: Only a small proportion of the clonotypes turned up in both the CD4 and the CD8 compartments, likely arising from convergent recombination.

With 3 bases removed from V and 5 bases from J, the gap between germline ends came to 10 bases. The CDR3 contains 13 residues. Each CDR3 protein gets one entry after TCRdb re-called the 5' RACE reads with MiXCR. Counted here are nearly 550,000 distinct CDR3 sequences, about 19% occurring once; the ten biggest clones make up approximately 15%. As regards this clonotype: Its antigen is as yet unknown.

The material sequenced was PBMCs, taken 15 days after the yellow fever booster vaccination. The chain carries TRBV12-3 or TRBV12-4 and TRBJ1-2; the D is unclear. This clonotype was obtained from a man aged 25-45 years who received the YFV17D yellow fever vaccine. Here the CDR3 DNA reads TGTGCCAGCAGTTTTGACCCGAGGTATGGCTACACCTTC. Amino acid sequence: CASSFDPRYGYTF.